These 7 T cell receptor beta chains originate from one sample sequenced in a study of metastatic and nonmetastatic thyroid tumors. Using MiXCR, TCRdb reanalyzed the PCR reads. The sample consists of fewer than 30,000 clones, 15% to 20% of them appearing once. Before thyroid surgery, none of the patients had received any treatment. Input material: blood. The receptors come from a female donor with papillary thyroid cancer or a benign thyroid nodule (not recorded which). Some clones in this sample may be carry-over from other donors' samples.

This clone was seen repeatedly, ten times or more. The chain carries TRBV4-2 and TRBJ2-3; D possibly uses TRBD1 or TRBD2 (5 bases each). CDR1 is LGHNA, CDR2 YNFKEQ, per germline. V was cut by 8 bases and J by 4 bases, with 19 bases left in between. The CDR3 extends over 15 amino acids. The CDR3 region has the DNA TGTGCCAGCTCTATGCAGGGAGTGTCGGCAGATACGCAGTATTTT. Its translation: CASSMQGVSADTQYF.

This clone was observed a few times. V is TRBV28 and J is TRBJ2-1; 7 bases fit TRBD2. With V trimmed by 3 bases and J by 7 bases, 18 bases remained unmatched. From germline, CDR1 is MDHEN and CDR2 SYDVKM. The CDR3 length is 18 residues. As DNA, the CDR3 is TGTGCCAGCAGTTTGGAATGGGTTGGCGGGAGTTGGAAGAATGAGCAGTTCTTC. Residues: CASSLEWVGGSWKNEQFF.

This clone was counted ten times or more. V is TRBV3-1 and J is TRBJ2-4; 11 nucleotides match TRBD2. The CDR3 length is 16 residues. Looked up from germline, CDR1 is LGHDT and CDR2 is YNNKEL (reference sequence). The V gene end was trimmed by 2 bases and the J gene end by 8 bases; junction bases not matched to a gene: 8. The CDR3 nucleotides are TGTGCCAGCAGCCAACGTACTAGCGGGAGTCTTGACATTCAGTACTTC. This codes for CASSQRTSGSLDIQYF. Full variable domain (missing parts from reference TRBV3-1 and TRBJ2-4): DTAVSQTPKYLVTQMGNDKSIKCEQNLGHDTMYWYKQDSKKFLKIMFSYNNKELIINETVPNRFSPKSPDKAHLNLHINSLELGDSAVYFCASSQRTSGSLDIQYFGAGTRLSVL.

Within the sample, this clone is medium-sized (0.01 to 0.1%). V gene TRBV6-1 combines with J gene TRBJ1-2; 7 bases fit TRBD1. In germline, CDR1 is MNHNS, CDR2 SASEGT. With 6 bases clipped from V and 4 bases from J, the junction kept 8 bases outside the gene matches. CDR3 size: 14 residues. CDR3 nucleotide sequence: TGTGCCAGCAGCGAGTCGGGACAGCTCTATGGCTACACCTTC. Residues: CASSESGQLYGYTF.

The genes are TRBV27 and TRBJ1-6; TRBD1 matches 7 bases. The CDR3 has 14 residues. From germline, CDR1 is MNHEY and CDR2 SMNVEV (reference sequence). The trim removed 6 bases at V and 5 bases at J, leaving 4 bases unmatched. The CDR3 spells CASRGDSHNSPLHF. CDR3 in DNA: TGTGCCAGCAGGGGGGACAGCCATAATTCACCCCTCCACTTT.

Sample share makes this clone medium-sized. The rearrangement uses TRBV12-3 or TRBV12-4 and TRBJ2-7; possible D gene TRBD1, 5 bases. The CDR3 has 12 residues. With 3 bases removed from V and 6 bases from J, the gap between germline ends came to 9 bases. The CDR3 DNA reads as TGTGCCAGCAGTTTCACAGGCGTCGAGCAGTACTTC. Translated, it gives CASSFTGVEQYF.

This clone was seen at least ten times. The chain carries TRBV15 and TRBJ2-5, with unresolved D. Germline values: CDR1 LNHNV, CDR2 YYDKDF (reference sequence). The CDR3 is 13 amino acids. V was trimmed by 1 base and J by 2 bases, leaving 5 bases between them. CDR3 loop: CATSRVVQETQYF. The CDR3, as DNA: TGTGCCACCAGCAGAGTTGTACAAGAGACCCAGTACTTC.